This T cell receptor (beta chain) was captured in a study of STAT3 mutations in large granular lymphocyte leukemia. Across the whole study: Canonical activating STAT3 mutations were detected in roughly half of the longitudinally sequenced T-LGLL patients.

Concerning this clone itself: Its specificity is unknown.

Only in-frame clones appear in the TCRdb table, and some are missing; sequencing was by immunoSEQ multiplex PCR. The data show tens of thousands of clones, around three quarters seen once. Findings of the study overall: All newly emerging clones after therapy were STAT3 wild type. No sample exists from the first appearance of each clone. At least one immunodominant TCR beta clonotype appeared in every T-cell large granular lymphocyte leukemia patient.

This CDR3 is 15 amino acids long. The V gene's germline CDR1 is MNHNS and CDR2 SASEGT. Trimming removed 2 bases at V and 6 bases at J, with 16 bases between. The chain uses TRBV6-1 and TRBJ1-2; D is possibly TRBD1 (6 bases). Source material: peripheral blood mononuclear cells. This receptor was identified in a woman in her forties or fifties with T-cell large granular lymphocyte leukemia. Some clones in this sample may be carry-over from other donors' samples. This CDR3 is CASSERNRVTHGYTF. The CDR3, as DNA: TGTGCCAGCAGTGAAAGGAACAGGGTGACCCATGGCTACACCTTC.